These T cell receptor beta chains were read from a single sample in a study of vaccination effects on CD4 cells after COVID-19. This table comes from immunoSEQ multiplex PCR, and its TCRdb copy is limited to in-frame clones, with some not included. This repertoire shows fewer than 80,000 clones, just under 75% found once; its top ten account for about 1.6%. These TCRs are of unknown antigen specificity. This material consisted of CD4+ T cells from PBMCs cultured with HCoV-229E spike peptides, taken after COVID-19 vaccination. These receptors originate from a human donor who received a COVID-19 vaccine. The CDR3 runs from the conserved cysteine through the conserved F or W.

J | V | CDR3
TRBJ2-1 | TRBV18 | CASSPPSSGGAHEQFF
TRBJ2-3 | TRBV7-2 | CASSLRQGGDTQYF
TRBJ1-1 | TRBV10-3 | CAISESGSNGEAFF
TRBJ1-5 | TRBV2 | CASSEAGRTSRPQHF
TRBJ2-5 | TRBV20-1 | CSASVAAVGETQYF
TRBJ1-2 | TRBV7-9 | CASSPDVPVYTF
TRBJ2-2 | TRBV19 | CASSMIRLAAVTGELFF
TRBJ1-4 | TRBV11-1 | CASSRATTGPKLFF
TRBJ2-3 | TRBV24-1 | CATSDNPRSTDTQYF
TRBJ1-1 | TRBV28 | CASNFYRTGAAEAFF
TRBJ2-3 | TRBV6-5 | CASSFQRGPTDTQYF
TRBJ2-3 | TRBV6-5 | CASSRGVISTDTQYF
TRBJ1-3 | TRBV28 | CASSFQGPRNTIYF
TRBJ1-1 | TRBV2 | CASSVTGGDTEAFF
TRBJ2-3 | TRBV19 | CASSIQGSTDTQYF
TRBJ2-1 | TRBV5-1 | CASSSRTGGSFIDEQFF
TRBJ1-1 | TRBV9 | CASARGQNTEAFF
TRBJ2-5 | TRBV6-6 | CASSPAPAGGPLRQYF
TRBJ1-1 | TRBV5-8 | CASPGQGAVEAFF
TRBJ1-5 | TRBV21-1 | CASSKEGRDQPQHF
TRBJ1-1 | TRBV4-2 | CASSSHPGGAGNTEAFF
TRBJ1-4 | TRBV6-1 | CASSGGDRERFITNEKLFF
TRBJ1-5 | TRBV6-5 | CASRGSSNQPQHF
TRBJ2-5 | TRBV5-1 | CASCRGPSTQETQYF
TRBJ1-1 | TRBV5-4 | CASSPVPGRGETEAFF
TRBJ2-1 | TRBV29-1 | CSVEASGELLGQFF
TRBJ2-5 | TRBV24-1 | CATSDRGRGGETQYF
TRBJ2-2 | TRBV7-6 | CASSLGGLPVTGELFF
TRBJ2-3 | TRBV7-2 | CASNKKRGGTDTQYF
TRBJ1-2 | TRBV2 | CASSPWDRGDYGYTF
TRBJ2-4 | TRBV7-8 | CASSRGSLLAKNIQYF
TRBJ2-3 | TRBV5-1 | CASSPRGGGDTQYF
TRBJ1-1 | TRBV6-5 | CASNLRGAAEAFF
TRBJ1-2 | TRBV3-1/TRBV3-2 | CASSPLSGTGRYGYTF
TRBJ1-2 | TRBV6-6 | CASSYLDRVYGYTF
TRBJ2-3 | TRBV19 | CASSTSGTGITDTQYF
TRBJ1-3 | TRBV28 | CASSFLGASGNTIYF
TRBJ1-2 | TRBV27 | CASSLVDGRHYGYTF
TRBJ1-1 | TRBV5-8 | CASPKVEGTMNTEAFF
TRBJ1-1 | TRBV6-5 | CASSTKPTGFIEAFF
TRBJ1-3 | TRBV3-1/TRBV3-2 | CASSQDRAGERPGNTIYF
TRBJ1-4 | TRBV7-9 | CASSTTMGLATNEKLFF
TRBJ1-2 | TRBV2 | CASVRTAPYGYTF
TRBJ2-1 | TRBV6-1 | CASSGTFGVKSDEQFF
TRBJ1-2 | TRBV19 | CASMMTGLYGYTF
TRBJ2-3 | TRBV5-1 | CASSLGTGGTDTQYF
TRBJ2-3 | TRBV2 | CAITGNTITDTQYF
TRBJ2-5 | TRBV10-1 | CATSPGQETQYF
TRBJ1-1 | TRBV2 | CASSRTDRNTEAFF
TRBJ2-3 | TRBV5-1 | CASGDGSTDTQYF
TRBJ2-1 | TRBV3-1/TRBV3-2 | CASSYYSGQGALEQFF